One T cell receptor beta chain is described in this entry. The record originates from a study of blood T cell repertoires in COVID-19. Whole-study context: Samples came from the United States, Italy and Spain, spanning acute and convalescent COVID-19.

Here immunoSEQ multiplex PCR was the method, and the copy in TCRdb shows in-frame clones only, minus some. The sample records around 100,000 clones, approximately 89% being singletons. CDR3 size: 16 residues. With V trimmed by 0 bases and J by 5 bases, 7 bases remained unmatched. Germline CDR1 reads LGHNA; CDR2 reads YNFKEQ. The TCR was taken from a man aged 40-50 years with acute or convalescent COVID-19. The sample comprised peripheral blood. The chain uses TRBV4-2 and TRBJ1-2, with TRBD1 matching 9 bases. The CDR3, as DNA: TGTGCCAGCAGCCAAGAGTTGCGGGACAGGGTTTATGGCTACACCTTC. Translating it yields CASSQELRDRVYGYTF.